The next 20 T cell receptor beta chains were all read from a single sample in a study of CD8+ T cells in alopecia areata. As the sequencing template, cDNA was produced by extracting RNA and reverse transcribing it. TCRdb's copy holds only in-frame clones and misses some; the assay was immunoSEQ multiplex PCR. The table has some 31,000 clones, 60% to 85% seen once. Sequencing input: NKG2D-low CD8+ T cells sorted from blood. The origin of the receptors is a human donor with alopecia areata.

A remark on this clone: The same CDR3 is also encoded by other DNA sequences in this sample. The chain combines TRBV7-2 with TRBJ2-1; unclear D gene. This CDR3 has 12 residues. CDR1 and CDR2 from the germline V gene are SGHTA and FQGNSA. V lost 1 base to trimming and J lost 4 bases, with 2 bases between them. The CDR3 reads CASSLDYNEQFF. Written as DNA, the CDR3 is TGTGCCAGCAGCTTAGATTACAATGAGCAGTTCTTC.

CDR3: CASSLATEAFF. The CDR3 nucleotides read TGTGCCAGCAGCTTGGCGACTGAAGCTTTCTTT. The V and J genes are TRBV5-6 and TRBJ1-1; D uncertain. V was clipped by 0 bases and J by 5 bases, with 2 bases between them. Per germline, CDR1 SGHDT and CDR2 YYEEEE. This CDR3 has 11 amino acids.

The rearrangement uses TRBV7-9 and TRBJ2-1, with D possibly TRBD2 on 5 matching bases. The CDR3 runs to 16 residues. With 4 bases removed from V and 2 bases from J, the gap between germline ends came to 15 bases. CDR1 is SEHNR and CDR2 is FQNEAQ in the germline V gene (reference sequence). CDR3 protein: CASSSLGGRPYNEQFF. The CDR3 DNA reads as TGTGCCAGCAGCTCCTTGGGTGGGAGACCCTACAATGAGCAGTTCTTC.

In regard to this clone: The identical CDR3 is also encoded by other nucleotide sequences in the sample. This chain joins TRBV29-1 and TRBJ2-2; the D call may be TRBD1 or TRBD2 (5 bases each). The CDR3 covers 15 residues. Between the trimmed V and J ends, which lost 6 bases and 0 bases, there was a span of 14 bases. Germline V gives CDR1 SQVTM, CDR2 ANQGSEA. CDR3 sequence reads: CSVPGQVANTGELFF. The CDR3 DNA follows: TGCAGCGTCCCGGGGCAAGTCGCGAACACCGGGGAGCTGTTTTTT.

The rearrangement joins TRBV7-9 to TRBJ2-7; 7 bases agree with TRBD2. Germline V lookup: CDR1 SEHNR, CDR2 FQNEAQ (reference sequence). The J segment lost 6 bases and the V segment lost 5 bases, leaving 22 bases of the junction unmatched. There are 18 residues in the CDR3. The CDR3 region is CASSQPSGGGPRSLEQYF. The CDR3, as DNA: TGTGCCAGCAGCCAACCTTCCGGGGGAGGGCCGCGGTCGCTCGAGCAGTACTTC.

The rearrangement joins TRBV5-1 to TRBJ2-1; TRBD1 agrees at 7 bases. The CDR3 loop spans 14 amino acids. The germline V gene encodes CDR1 SGHRS and CDR2 YFSETQ. J was trimmed by 7 bases and V by 4 bases; bases with no gene match: 8. The CDR3 reads CASSTATGKNEQFF. As DNA, the CDR3 is TGCGCCAGCAGCACGGCGACAGGGAAGAATGAGCAGTTCTTC. Using reference TRBV5-1 and TRBJ2-1 for the parts outside the CDR3, the full variable domain is KAGVTQTPRYLIKTRGQQVTLSCSPISGHRSVSWYQQTPGQGLQFLFEYFSETQRNKGNFPGRFSGRQFSNSRSEMNVSTLELGDSALYLCASSTATGKNEQFFGPGTRLTVL.

CDR3 sequence reads: CSVALAGAYEQYF. The CDR3 DNA is TGCAGCGTTGCTCTAGCGGGAGCCTACGAGCAGTACTTC. This chain joins TRBV29-1 and TRBJ2-7, with 10 bases matching TRBD2. V was pared by 4 bases and J by 2 bases, with 2 bases of the junction left unmatched. Germline CDR1 SQVTM, CDR2 ANQGSEA. This CDR3 comprises 13 residues.

The chain links TRBV27 to TRBJ2-2; D is ambiguous. The CDR3 totals 12 residues. V was shortened by 5 bases and J by 8 bases, with 9 bases between the two germline ends. Germline V gene data show CDR1 as MNHEY and CDR2 as SMNVEV (reference sequence). The CDR3 protein is CASSLSPGELFF. The CDR3 region has the DNA TGTGCCAGCAGTCTCAGTCCGGGGGAGCTGTTTTTT.

This chain joins TRBV27 and TRBJ2-3; 8 bases are a match to TRBD1. CDR1 is MNHEY and CDR2 is SMNVEV in the germline V gene (reference sequence). V lost 1 base, J lost 6 bases, and 3 bases stayed unmatched. The CDR3 is 14 amino acids. CDR3 region: CASSLWQGADTQYF. The CDR3 region has the DNA TGTGCCAGCAGTTTATGGCAGGGGGCCGATACGCAGTATTTT.

This clone turned up a few times. This rearrangement joins TRBV7-9 to TRBJ2-7; tentatively, D is TRBD2 (5 bases). V lost 5 bases and J 0 bases, leaving 14 bases between the germline ends. Germline V CDR1 and CDR2: SEHNR, FQNEAQ (reference sequence). The CDR3 contains 15 residues. DNA for the CDR3: TGTGCCAGCAGCCCTTCCACCGGGAACTCCTACGAGCAGTACTTC. Protein: CASSPSTGNSYEQYF.

The chain joins TRBV5-1 to TRBJ2-7; tentatively, D is TRBD2 (6 bases). The CDR3 sequence is 14 residues long. V lost 0 bases and J lost 5, with 12 bases in between. CDR1 and CDR2 (germline): SGHRS, YFSETQ. In DNA, the CDR3 is TGCGCCAGCAGCTTGGCCGTTAGCGGTGACGAGCAGTACTTC. Protein product: CASSLAVSGDEQYF.

This clone has a handful of counts. The chain has TRBV11-1 and TRBJ2-2, with TRBD2 matching over 11 bases. This CDR3 has 15 residues. CDR1 and CDR2 from the germline V gene are SGHAT and FQDESV (reference sequence). The J segment lost 6 bases and the V segment lost 3 bases, leaving 3 bases of the junction unmatched. The CDR3 DNA reads TGTGCCAGCAGCTTTGGGACTAGCGGTGCCGGGGAGCTGTTTTTT. This codes for CASSFGTSGAGELFF.

V gene TRBV30 combines with J gene TRBJ1-4; D unclear. The CDR3 extends over 14 amino acids. CDR1 is GTSNPN, CDR2 SVGIG, per germline (reference sequence). V was shortened by 1 base and J by 4 bases, with 10 bases between the two germline ends. Written as DNA, the CDR3 is TGTGCCTGGAGTGGCGTGCCCTATAATGAAAAACTGTTTTTT. Its translation is CAWSGVPYNEKLFF.

CDR3: CASSPSDRLYEQYF. CDR3 sequence (DNA): TGTGCCAGCAGCCCATCGGACAGGCTCTACGAGCAGTACTTC. The chain is built from TRBV11-2 and TRBJ2-7; 7 bases match TRBD1. The CDR3 is made up of 14 amino acids. CDR1 SGHAT and CDR2 FQNNGV come from the germline V gene. V shed 5 bases, J shed 3 bases, and the junction held 7 bases outside the gene matches.

The J gene is TRBJ2-5, the V gene TRBV28; D may correspond to TRBD1 or TRBD2 (5 bases each). V dropped 8 bases and J dropped 5 bases, with 21 bases sitting between them. Germline V lookup: CDR1 MDHEN, CDR2 SYDVKM. The CDR3 runs 15 residues. CDR3 in DNA: TGTGCCAGCTCCAAAGGGACGGTCACGGGGGAGACCCAGTACTTC. Its protein product is CASSKGTVTGETQYF. Complete variable domain (other parts from reference TRBV28 and TRBJ2-5): DVKVTQSSRYLVKRTGEKVFLECVQDMDHENMFWYRQDPGLGLRLIYFSYDVKMKEKGDIPEGYSVSREKKERFSLILESASTNQTSMYLCASSKGTVTGETQYFGPGTRLLVL.

This chain uses TRBV27 with TRBJ2-2; 11 bases line up with TRBD2. This CDR3 region has 16 residues. V shed 5 bases and J 2 bases; nucleotides not matched to a gene: 4. Germline V gene lookup returns CDR1 MNHEY and CDR2 SMNVEV (reference sequence). The CDR3 DNA reads TGTGCCAGCAGTGATGGGACTAGCGGAAACACCGGGGAGCTGTTTTTT. Protein sequence: CASSDGTSGNTGELFF.

The chain recombines TRBV7-9 with TRBJ2-7; TRBD1 agrees at 8 bases. CDR3 size: 14 residues. J was trimmed by 6 bases and V by 1 base; bases with no gene match: 5. Germline V CDR1 and CDR2: SEHNR, FQNEAQ (reference sequence). The CDR3 DNA is TGTGCCAGCAGCTTAGGGACAGGGAAAGTCGAGCAGTACTTC. Amino acid sequence: CASSLGTGKVEQYF.

This sequence joins TRBV9 and TRBJ1-2; 9 bases are a match to TRBD1. Germline trimming cut 4 bases from V and 2 bases from J; bases unmatched to any gene: 6. The CDR3 length is 15 residues. Germline assignment: CDR1 SGDLS and CDR2 YYNGEE. The DNA of the CDR3 is TGTGCCAGCAGCACCCGGACAGGGGACAACTATGGCTACACCTTC. It codes for CASSTRTGDNYGYTF.

This chain uses TRBV29-1 with TRBJ2-1; perhaps TRBD1 as D (5 bases). There are 10 residues in the CDR3. V was clipped by 5 bases and J by 15 bases, with 14 bases between them. Germline V gene lookup returns CDR1 SQVTM and CDR2 ANQGSEA. CDR3 sequence (DNA): TGCAGCGTTTTACGTGACAGACCGTTCTTC. It codes for CSVLRDRPFF.

This chain joins TRBV4-1 and TRBJ2-7; D is ambiguous. Germline CDR1 and CDR2: MGHRA and YSYEKL. Trimming removed 4 bases at V and 0 bases at J, with 7 bases between. This CDR3 region has 13 residues. DNA of the CDR3: TGCGCCAGCAGCCTTCGGGTCTCCTACGAGCAGTACTTC. This sequence encodes CASSLRVSYEQYF.